This passage covers 15 T cell receptor beta chains from one sample sequenced in a study of CD8 T cells in cerebrospinal fluid in Alzheimer's disease. After re-calling the 10x single-cell sequencing reads, TCRdb lists one entry per CDR3 protein, DNA absent. The listing records roughly 650 distinct CDR3 sequences. Sequencing was carried out using cerebrospinal fluid. The origin of the receptors is a human donor in good health.

This clonotype is called medium-sized (0.01 to 0.1%) based on its frequency. This rearrangement joins TRBV9 to TRBJ2-3. The CDR3 spans 14 residues. The germline gives CDR1 SGDLS, CDR2 YYNGEE. The CDR3 reads CASSVGVSTDTQYF.

This clonotype registers medium-sized by frequency. The genes are TRBV7-9 and TRBJ1-1; the TCRdb call, TRBD1, lacks DNA for checking. Germline V gene sequence: CDR1 SEHNR, CDR2 FQNEAQ (reference sequence). This CDR3 has 12 amino acids. CDR3 protein: CASSLRGTEAFF.

Frequency places this clonotype as medium-sized (0.01 to 0.1%). The chain carries TRBV2 and TRBJ2-3; there is no DNA to check the TCRdb D call of TRBD1. Germline-derived CDR1 and CDR2 are SNHLY and FYNNEI. There are 15 residues in the CDR3. This chain's CDR3 is CASSERGVESDTQYF.

The J gene is TRBJ2-2, the V gene TRBV7-3; the TCRdb D gene call, TRBD1, has no DNA to confirm it. Germline CDR1 reads SGHTA; CDR2 reads FQGTGA. The CDR3 covers 14 residues. CDR3 in amino acids: CASSPGQGTGSCFF. Supplemented by reference TRBV7-3 and TRBJ2-2, the full variable domain reads GAGVSQTPSNKVTEKGKYVELRCDPISGHTALYWYRQSLGQGPEFLIYFQGTGAADDSGLPNDRFFAVRPEGSVSTLKIQRTERGDSAVYLCASSPGQGTGSCFFGEGSRLTVL.

Judged by frequency, this clonotype is medium-sized (0.01 to 0.1%). The chain employs TRBV10-3 and TRBJ2-5. This CDR3 is 12 amino acids long. In germline, CDR1 is ENHRY, CDR2 SYGVKD. CDR3 residues: CAIRNEWETQYF.

This clonotype ranks as large in terms of frequency. This chain links TRBV4-2 with TRBJ1-1. The germline V gene encodes CDR1 LGHNA and CDR2 YNFKEQ. The CDR3 runs to 16 residues. Here the CDR3 reads CASSQEVRRVNTEAFF.

This clonotype shows up as hyperexpanded by frequency. V and J are TRBV18 and TRBJ1-5; the D call of TRBD1 rests on TCRdb alone, since no DNA is present to check it. The CDR3 has 19 amino acids. Germline V CDR1 and CDR2: KGHSH, LQKENI. The CDR3 sequence: CASSPRPRDRVPSNQPQHF.

This clonotype is called medium-sized based on its frequency. The CDR3 here is CASSQDLFLSQFF. This rearrangement joins TRBV14 to TRBJ2-1. This CDR3 contains 13 residues. Per germline, CDR1 SGHDN and CDR2 FVKESK.

This clonotype registers large by frequency. The chain uses TRBV2 and TRBJ1-5; with no DNA, the TCRdb D assignment of TRBD1 cannot be verified. CDR3 length: 16 residues. Germline CDR1 and CDR2: SNHLY and FYNNEI. CDR3 sequence: CASSRGQGASGQPQHF.

This clonotype is labeled medium-sized based on frequency. This chain links TRBV5-6 with TRBJ2-5; with no DNA, the TCRdb D assignment of TRBD1 cannot be verified. Per the germline V gene, CDR1 is SGHDT and CDR2 is YYEEEE. This CDR3 comprises 15 residues. The CDR3 region is CASSLRQTGLGAQYF.

This clonotype is classed as medium-sized by frequency. The chain recombines TRBV6-5 with TRBJ1-2; TCRdb designates TRBD1, a call that cannot be tested without DNA. The CDR3 covers 14 residues. Germline loops: CDR1 MNHEY, CDR2 SVGAGI. This CDR3 is CASSYSTGENGYTF.

This clonotype ranks as medium-sized in terms of frequency. The V and J genes are TRBV6-5 and TRBJ1-3. From germline, CDR1 is MNHEY and CDR2 SVGAGI. CDR3 size: 13 residues. CDR3 amino acids: CASSGLTGNTIYF.

This clonotype is medium-sized by frequency. The chain's CDR3 is CASSLDRASQYF. The chain uses TRBV5-4 and TRBJ2-7; the TRBD1 assignment by TCRdb is unverifiable without DNA. This CDR3 has 12 residues. Germline-derived CDR1 and CDR2 are SGHNT and YYREEE (reference sequence).

According to its frequency, this clonotype is large (0.1 to 1%). The J gene is TRBJ2-7, the V gene TRBV29-1; TCRdb picks TRBD1, but there is no DNA to check that call. Germline V gene data show CDR1 as SQVTM and CDR2 as ANQGSEA. The length of the CDR3 is 14 residues. CDR3: CSVGQGATGYEQYF.

This clonotype is classed as medium-sized by frequency. This rearrangement joins TRBV7-2 to TRBJ1-3. Per the germline V gene, CDR1 is SGHTA and CDR2 is FQGNSA. This CDR3 spans 16 amino acids. The CDR3 spells CASSLNRGGSGNTIYF.